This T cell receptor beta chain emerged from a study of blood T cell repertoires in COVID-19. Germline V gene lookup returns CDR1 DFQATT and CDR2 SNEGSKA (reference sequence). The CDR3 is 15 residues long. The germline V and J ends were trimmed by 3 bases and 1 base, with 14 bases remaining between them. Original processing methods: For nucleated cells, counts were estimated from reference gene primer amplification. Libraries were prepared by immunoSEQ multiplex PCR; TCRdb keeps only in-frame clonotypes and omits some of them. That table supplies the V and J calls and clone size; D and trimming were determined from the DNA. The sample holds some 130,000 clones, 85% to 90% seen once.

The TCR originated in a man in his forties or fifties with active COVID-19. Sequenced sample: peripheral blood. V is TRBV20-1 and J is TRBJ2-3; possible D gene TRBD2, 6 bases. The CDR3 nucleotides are TGCAGTGCTAGTCTGCGGGGCGGGGGCACAGATACGCAGTATTTT. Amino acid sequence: CSASLRGGGTDTQYF.